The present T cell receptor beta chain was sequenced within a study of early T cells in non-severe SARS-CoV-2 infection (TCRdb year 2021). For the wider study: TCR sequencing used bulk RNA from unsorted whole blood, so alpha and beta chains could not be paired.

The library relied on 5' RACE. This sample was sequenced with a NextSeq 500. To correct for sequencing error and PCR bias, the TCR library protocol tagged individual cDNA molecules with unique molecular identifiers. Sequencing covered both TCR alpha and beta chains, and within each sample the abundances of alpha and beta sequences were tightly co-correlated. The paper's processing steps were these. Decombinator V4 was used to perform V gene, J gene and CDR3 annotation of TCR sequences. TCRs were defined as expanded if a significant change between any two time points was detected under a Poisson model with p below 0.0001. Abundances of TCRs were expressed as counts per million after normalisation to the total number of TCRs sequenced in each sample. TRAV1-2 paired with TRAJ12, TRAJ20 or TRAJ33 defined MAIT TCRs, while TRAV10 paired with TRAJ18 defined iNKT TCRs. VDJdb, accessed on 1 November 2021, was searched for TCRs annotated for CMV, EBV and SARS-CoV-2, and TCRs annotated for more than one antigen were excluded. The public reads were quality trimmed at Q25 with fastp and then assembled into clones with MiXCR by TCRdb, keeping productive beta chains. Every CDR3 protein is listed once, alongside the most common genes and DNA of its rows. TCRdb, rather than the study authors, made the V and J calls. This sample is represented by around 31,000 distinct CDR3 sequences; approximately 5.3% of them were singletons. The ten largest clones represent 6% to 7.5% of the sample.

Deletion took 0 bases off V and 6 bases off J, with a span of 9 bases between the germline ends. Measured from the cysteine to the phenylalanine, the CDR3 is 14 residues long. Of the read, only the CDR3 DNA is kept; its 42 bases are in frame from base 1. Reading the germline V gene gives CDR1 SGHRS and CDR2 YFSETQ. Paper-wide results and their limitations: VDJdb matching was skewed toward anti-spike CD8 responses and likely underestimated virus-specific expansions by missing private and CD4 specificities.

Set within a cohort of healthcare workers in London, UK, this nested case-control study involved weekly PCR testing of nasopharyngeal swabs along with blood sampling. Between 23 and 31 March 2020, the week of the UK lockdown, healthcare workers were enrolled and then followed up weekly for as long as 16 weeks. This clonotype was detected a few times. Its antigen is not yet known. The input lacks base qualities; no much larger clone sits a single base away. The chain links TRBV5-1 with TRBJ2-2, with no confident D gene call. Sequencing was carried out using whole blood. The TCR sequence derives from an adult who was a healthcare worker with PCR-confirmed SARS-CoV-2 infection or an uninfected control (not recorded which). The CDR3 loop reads CASSLDGGAGELFF. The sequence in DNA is TGCGCCAGCAGCTTGGATGGCGGCGCCGGGGAGCTGTTTTTT.